The text below deals with one TCR beta chain. This entry belongs to a study of blood T cell repertoires in COVID-19. Clones were read by immunoSEQ multiplex PCR, and TCRdb kept only the in-frame ones, dropping some. This table holds tens of thousands of clones, 85% to 90% found once. Specimen: peripheral blood. The receptor was isolated from a man between 65 and 79 years old with active COVID-19.

The CDR3 DNA reads as TGTGCCAGCAGCTTGACGCGGCCCTACGAGCAGTACTTC. This encodes CASSLTRPYEQYF. The chain combines TRBV5-8 with TRBJ2-7; D call uncertain. Germline CDR1 SGHTS, CDR2 YDEGEE. Trimming cost V 1 base and J 2 bases, with 7 bases left between them. The CDR3 has 13 residues.